This record concerns one TCR beta chain sequence. Its antigen is undetermined. A junction end diverges from the germline sequence, so it may reflect a read error. These data originate in a study of tumor-infiltrating lymphocytes in primary liver carcinoma. Turning to the study itself: The patients presented with primary liver carcinoma, which was managed through surgical resection. Male and female patients aged 30 to 69 years made up the cohort. The study, taken as a whole, reports: Top-250-clone fractions were significantly higher in tumors than in blood (p = 0.039). The overlap of tumor-adjacent and tumor-blood pairs was smaller than that of tumor region pairs.

For blood RNA, unsorted whole blood served as the source, and germline DNA was extracted too. TCR beta cDNA came from approximately 0.55 ug total RNA, primed with a constant-region primer. It was through three nested multiplex PCR rounds of slightly modified ARM-PCR that TCR beta libraries arose. Use of TRBV1-TRBV30 forward primers with a C-beta reverse primer characterized the first two PCR rounds, which lasted around 9 cycles each. A single record per CDR3 protein comes from TCRdb applying MiXCR to the multiplex PCR reads. In the table there are fewer than 400,000 distinct CDR3 sequences, roughly three fifths of which are singletons. The CDR3 extends over 15 amino acids. The germline V gene encodes CDR1 MGHRA and CDR2 YSYEKL.

Sequencing used peripheral blood. The chain is built from TRBV4-1 and TRBJ2-1, with D possibly TRBD2 on 6 matching bases. The sequence derives from a woman aged 25 to 39 with primary liver carcinoma and hepatitis B virus infection. CDR3 loop: CARSQGGTAWVEQFF. CDR3 DNA: TGCGCCAGAAGCCAAGGAGGGACTGCCTGGGTTGAGCAGTTCTTC.